This TCR beta chain was identified during a study of CD8+CD57+ T cells in acquired aplastic anemia. At the level of the study: Sorted CD4+ and CD8+ cells gave a mean 3.2 ug DNA, range about 0.17 to 27.4 ug.

Individuals selected for sequencing had exhibited CD8+CD57+ cell expansion on flow cytometry. Untreated patients provided the blood samples, with no therapy given before sampling. The use of genomic DNA as template underpinned the TCR beta VDJ and CDR3 profiling. Via MiXCR, TCRdb re-called the reads, giving one row per CDR3 protein. The profile shows about 470,000 distinct CDR3 sequences, about a third of them singletons. Trimming pared 1 base from V and 4 bases from J, leaving 7 bases between. Germline CDR1 and CDR2: SSHAT and FNYEAQ (reference sequence). CDR3 size: 13 residues. The material sequenced was sorted CD4+, CD8+, or CD8+CD57+ T cells (not recorded which) from PBMCs. The source is a human donor with aplastic anemia. The V and J genes are TRBV7-7 and TRBJ2-5; the D gene is possibly TRBD2 (6 bases). CDR3 loop: CASSLDGGETQYF. The CDR3, as DNA: TGTGCCAGCAGCTTAGACGGGGGAGAGACCCAGTACTTC.